This T cell receptor beta chain emerged from a study of monozygotic twins with cystic fibrosis (dated by TCRdb to the early 2020s). General notes on the study: Roughly 2.8 micrograms of fragmented DNA went through roughly 15 PCR cycles to produce barcoded libraries. Ten female and six male twin pairs, aged about 2.0 to 40 years (median approximately 9.1 years) and mostly children and adolescents, were included in the cohort. To gauge how much genetics shapes V and J gene usage, the researchers compared TCR beta repertoires both within and across 16 monozygotic twin pairs who have cystic fibrosis. On the day of blood sampling, twins were ranked among 1,060 cohort participants for weight-for-height and for FEVPerc (FEV1 disease centile). Data for three of the twin pairs had been reported previously in another context. Overall study results and their limits: In 13 of 16 pairs, V gene usage most closely resembled the co-twin's, and the same held for J usage in 8 of 16 pairs, a pattern suggesting genetic constraints. The cohort was small, and no association was found between shared CDR3 numbers and age, concordance or disease severity. Simpson clonality was found to be generally low (median roughly 0.01), suggesting a naive-dominated repertoire, although higher clonality was observed in the most severely affected patients. Nucleotide-identical clonotype sharing was significantly higher within monozygotic CF twin pairs than between unrelated CF individuals (P = 0.000026, Mann-Whitney).

CDR1 and CDR2 were assigned from the germline V gene (reference sequence) as WNHNN and SYGVQD. The germline V and J ends show losses of 6 bases and 4 bases respectively, and no gene match explains 6 bases of the junction. The CDR3 holds 14 amino acids from the cysteine to the phenylalanine. Only the CDR3 DNA stays, 42 bases, in frame from base 1. The twin pairs came from the European Cystic Fibrosis Twin and Sibling Study Cohort, a cohort that recruited patients from some 150 CF clinics across 14 European countries. Both zygosity and CFTR genotype were checked in-house, and zygosity was tested with multiplex PCR across nine short tandem repeat loci. Each twin gave a peripheral blood sample, and clinical parameters were documented on that same day of blood sampling. Phenol/chloroform extraction was used to isolate genomic DNA from peripheral blood cells, and the DNA was then kept in TE buffer at 4 degrees C.

As for this clone: What this receptor recognizes is not known. There are no base qualities to consult, and no much larger clone falls within one base.

Following the manufacturer's instructions, the researchers used the immunoSEQ immune profiling system to amplify TCR beta CDR3 regions via multiplex PCR. Sequencing was performed on an Illumina NextSeq system. In the paper's pipeline: Sequence data were processed on the immunoSEQ Analyzer platform, and clonality was computed as the square root of Simpson's index of productive rearrangements. Similarity in V and J usage was measured by Jensen-Shannon distance, and OLGA was used to compute CDR3 generation probabilities. Shared CDR3 sequences were searched in the immuneACCESS database (August 2020) and in VDJdb (December 2020). In TCRdb, the immuneACCESS table is reduced to in-frame sequences with V and J assigned. These tables do not hold every clone; where another copy was compared, an unresolved V gene accounts for under half, and the others remain unexplained. Clonal size and the V and J genes are those of that table, whereas D and trimming came from the DNA. The sample table contains about 36,000 clones; only one count was recorded for 75% to 95% of them. The ten largest clones capture about 0.2% of the sample.

The material sequenced was blood. Recombination connected TRBV10-1 to TRBJ1-5; 7 bases in the middle match TRBD1. This TCR derives from a boy aged 2 to 10 with cystic fibrosis. The CDR3 is CASSWDSLNQPQHF. The DNA is as follows: TGCGCCAGCAGCTGGGACAGTCTAAATCAGCCCCAGCATTTT.